Included here is one T cell receptor beta chain sequence, with context. Its antigen remains unidentified. No much larger clonotype is one base removed from it; base qualities were not supplied. The entry originates in a study of graft-versus-host responses after intestinal transplantation (dated by TCRdb to the early 2020s). Regarding the research as a whole: The transplants that recipients received were multivisceral, liver-intestinal, or isolated intestinal. All recipients received anti-thymocyte globulin induction followed by maintenance tacrolimus and steroids for around three years. Bulk TCR-beta CDR3 sequencing was used to track graft-versus-host and host-versus-graft alloreactive T cell clones in the graft, circulation and bone marrow after intestinal transplantation. Alloreactive clones were identified by sequencing pre-transplant mixed lymphocyte reaction products and comparing them with unstimulated pre-transplant donor and recipient T cells. The cohort enrolled some 23 intestinal transplant recipients including one retransplant, and 3 patients lacking pretransplant specimens were excluded. Donor T cell macrochimerism was defined as a peak of at least 4% donor T cells among recipient peripheral blood mononuclear cells. Rather than being sequenced by the commercial service, samples from a few later patients were sequenced in-house on an Illumina MiSeq and processed with MiXCR.

Cut back by 0 bases and 11 bases, the V and J ends lie 20 bases apart. The CDR3 starts with the cysteine, ends with the phenylalanine, and has 15 residues. Of all the DNA, just the CDR3 is kept, 45 bases in frame from base 1. The germline V gene yields SGDLS for CDR1 and YYNGEE for CDR2. This specimen's time point label, interpreted: cells obtained before transplantation from donor or recipient. CD3+CD4+ and CD3+CD8+ populations were FACS-sorted from unstimulated pre-transplant donor and recipient cells taken from spleen or lymph nodes. Receptor amplification or capture employed the immunoSEQ multiplex PCR assay. For most patients, genomic DNA was isolated using the Qiagen DNeasy Blood and Tissue Kit and was shipped frozen to Adaptive Biotechnologies for TCR sequencing. Adaptive Biotechnologies carried out high-throughput TCR-beta CDR3 sequencing of genomic DNA for most patients. The study's processing was this. Adaptive's ImmunoSEQ software was the source of the TCR sequencing data for about 17 patients, while a few other patients were processed with MiXCR and VDJtools. CD4 versus CD8 sorting errors were corrected by removing sequences found in both subsets at a frequency ratio below 5:1. Because the origin of CDR3 nucleotide sequences shared between donor and recipient could not be assigned, those sequences were removed. To be classed as alloreactive, a clone needed at least 2-fold expansion over unstimulated cells and a minimum CFSE-low frequency of 0.002% (template counts) or 0.001% (read counts). Clones were considered mappable if detected in sequenced pre-transplant spleen, lymph node, or MLR CFSE-low populations of the donor or recipient. Cumulative frequency of alloreactive clones was calculated as a percentage of all sequences weighted by copy number. This is the immuneACCESS table as TCRdb keeps it, with only in-frame sequences that have V and J called. A part of the clones is gone; compared with another copy, unresolved V genes explain less than half, and the rest is unexplained. V and J calls and clone size follow that table, whereas D and trimming were derived from the DNA. Here the sample has tens of thousands of clones; around 82% occur a single time. The top ten clones comprise 0.35% to 0.45% of the sample.

Study-wide findings and limitations: Early after transplant, peak levels of circulating GvH clones were found to be associated with declines in HvG clones. GvH clones were found in recipient bone marrow, and some of the GvH clones appeared earlier in ileal mucosa or blood, which is consistent with an intestinal mucosal origin. Conclusions were limited by the relatively low number and heterogeneity of intestinal transplant patients. In the allografts of patients with donor T cell macrochimerism, GvH to HvG T cell clonal ratios were high.

The input for sequencing was unstimulated CD4+ T cells sorted from spleen or lymph node cells, taken before transplant. Recombination connected TRBV9 to TRBJ1-1; a tentative D match to TRBD1 spans 6 bases. This clonotype originated in a human donor who was the organ donor for an intestinal transplant. The bases read TGTGCCAGCAGCGTAGAAGGGTCAGGGGCAAGGTTGGCTTTCTTT. Its amino acids are CASSVEGSGARLAFF.